This TCR beta chain was documented in a study of control samples from healthy donors and cancer patients (dated by TCRdb to between 2020 and 2021). Library method: the immunoSEQ multiplex PCR assay. Held by TCRdb, this immuneACCESS table contains in-frame sequences only and omits some clones. Under half of the omission traces to an unresolved V gene where checked; the cause of the rest is unknown. In this sample the table shows 100,000 to 150,000 clones, 80% to 95% of which occur a single time. Of the sample, more than 2% falls within the top ten clones. At the junction V is shortened by 6 bases and J by 0 bases; bases outside the gene matches: 5. The CDR3 covers 14 residues, taking in both the cysteine and the phenylalanine. The CDR3 DNA has 42 bases and is translated from base 1. CDR1 SQVTM and CDR2 ANQGSEA are derived from the germline V gene. In regard to this clone: Its cognate antigen has yet to be identified. Base qualities are missing; no much larger clone stands one base away.

This clonotype was sampled from a man aged 18 to 29 in good health. The sample taken for sequencing was blood. In this chain, TRBV29-1 is recombined with TRBJ1-5; TRBD1 agrees with 7 junctional bases. The nucleotide sequence reads TGCAGCGTGGACACAGGGGATAGCAATCAGCCCCAGCATTTT. This yields the protein CSVDTGDSNQPQHF.